This T cell receptor beta chain emerged from a study of T cell responses to AZD1222 COVID-19 vaccine. As for the study in general: Investigators merged groups given second doses at roughly 4 or roughly 12 weeks.

Study-wide results and limits: Most donors were white British, females outnumbered males, and clonal diversity was possibly underestimated. Nearly half of spike-specific TCRs reportedly go after variant regions that carry no mutations.

Assay used: immunoSEQ multiplex PCR; TCRdb lists only in-frame clones, some missing. Here the sample spans around 80,000 clones, more than 75% being singletons. Concerning this clone: Its antigen is not known.

This CDR3 has 14 amino acids. Germline values: CDR1 LNHDA, CDR2 SQIVND (reference sequence). The J segment lost 3 bases and the V segment lost 7 bases, leaving 5 bases of the junction unmatched. The clonotype originates from an adult in good health. The gene calls are TRBV19 and TRBJ1-4; 7 bases line up with TRBD1. Material: peripheral blood, obtained on day 0 of AZD1222 vaccination. The CDR3 sequence: CASNNRGANEKLFF. CDR3 DNA sequence: TGTGCCAGTAATAACAGGGGTGCTAATGAAAAACTGTTTTTT.